This T cell receptor beta chain derives from a study of human T cells and chemical hapten exposure. The wider study: Sensitization was performed using 2% DPC on an approximately 2 cm by approximately 2 cm upper inner arm skin site.

TCRdb processed the RACE reads anew with MiXCR; each CDR3 protein has one entry. The sample records some 57,000 distinct CDR3 sequences, about 10% being singletons. Sample time point: patch test 2, 6 weeks after DPC sensitization. Treatment: therapeutic diphenylcyclopropenone sensitization with weekly scalp DPC. The CDR3 is 12 residues long. V was trimmed by 5 bases and J by 3 bases, leaving 7 bases between them. The germline V gene has CDR1 MDHEN and CDR2 SYDVKM. This clonotype was counted between two and nine times. Its antigen is still unknown. Study-level results: TCRs whose frequency exceeded 1 in 1000 remained the same following DPC sensitization. The donors suffered from alopecia, so their immune response may not match that of healthy people. The study found expanded TCRs formed significantly more large CDR3 similarity clusters than controls.

This TCR was recovered from a woman aged 45-60 years with alopecia areata. Some clones in this sample may be carry-over from other donors' samples. V usage is TRBV28 and J usage is TRBJ1-1; D gene uncertain. The specimen was whole blood, collected in connection with sensitization to the hapten diphenylcyclopropenone (DPC). The DNA for the CDR3 is TGTGCCAGCAGTCCTCGAGACACTGAAGCTTTCTTT. This codes for CASSPRDTEAFF.